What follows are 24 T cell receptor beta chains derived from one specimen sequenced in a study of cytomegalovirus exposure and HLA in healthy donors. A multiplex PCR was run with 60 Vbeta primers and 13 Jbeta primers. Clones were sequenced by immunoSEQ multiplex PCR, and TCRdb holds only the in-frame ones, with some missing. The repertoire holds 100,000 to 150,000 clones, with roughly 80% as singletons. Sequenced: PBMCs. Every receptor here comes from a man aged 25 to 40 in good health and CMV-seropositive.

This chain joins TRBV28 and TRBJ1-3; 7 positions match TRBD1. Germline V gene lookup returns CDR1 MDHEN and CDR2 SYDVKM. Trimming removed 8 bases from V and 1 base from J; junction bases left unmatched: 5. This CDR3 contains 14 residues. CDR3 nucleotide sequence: TGTGCCAGCTTCAGGGGGGCTTCTGGAAACACCATATATTTT. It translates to CASFRGASGNTIYF.

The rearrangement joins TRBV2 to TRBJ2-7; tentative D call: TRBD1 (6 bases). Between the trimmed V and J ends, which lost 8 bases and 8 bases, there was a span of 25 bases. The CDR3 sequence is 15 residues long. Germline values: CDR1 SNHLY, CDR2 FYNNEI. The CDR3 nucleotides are TGTGCCAGCGAGGTATGGGACATAGGGTTATCTAAGCAGTACTTC. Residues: CASEVWDIGLSKQYF.

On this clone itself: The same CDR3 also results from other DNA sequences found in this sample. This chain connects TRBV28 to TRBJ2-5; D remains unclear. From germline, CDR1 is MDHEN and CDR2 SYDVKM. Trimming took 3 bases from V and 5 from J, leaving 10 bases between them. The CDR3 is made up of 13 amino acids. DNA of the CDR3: TGTGCCAGCAGTTTTGCGTCGATCGAGACCCAGTACTTC. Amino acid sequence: CASSFASIETQYF.

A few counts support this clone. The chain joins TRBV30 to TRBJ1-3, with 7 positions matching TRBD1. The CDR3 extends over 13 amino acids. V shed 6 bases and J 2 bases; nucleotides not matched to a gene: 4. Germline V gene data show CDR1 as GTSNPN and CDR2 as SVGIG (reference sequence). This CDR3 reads CACTGTAGNTIYF. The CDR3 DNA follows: TGTGCCTGTACCGGGACAGCTGGAAACACCATATATTTT.

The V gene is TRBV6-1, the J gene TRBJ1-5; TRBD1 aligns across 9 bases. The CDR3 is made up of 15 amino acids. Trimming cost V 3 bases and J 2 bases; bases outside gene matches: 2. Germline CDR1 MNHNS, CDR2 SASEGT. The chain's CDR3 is CASSERDRGNQPQHF. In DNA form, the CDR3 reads TGTGCCAGCAGTGAGAGGGACAGGGGCAATCAGCCCCAGCATTTT.

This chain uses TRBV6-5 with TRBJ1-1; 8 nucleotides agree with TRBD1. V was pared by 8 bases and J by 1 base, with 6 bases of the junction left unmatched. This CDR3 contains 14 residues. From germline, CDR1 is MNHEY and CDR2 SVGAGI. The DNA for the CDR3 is TGTGCCAGCCGTGCAGGGGGCCAGAACACTGAAGCTTTCTTT. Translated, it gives CASRAGGQNTEAFF.

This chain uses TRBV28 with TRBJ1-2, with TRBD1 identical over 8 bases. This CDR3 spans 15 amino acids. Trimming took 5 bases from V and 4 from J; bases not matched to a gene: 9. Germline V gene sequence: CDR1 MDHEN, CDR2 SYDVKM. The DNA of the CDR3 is TGTGCCAGCAGTGCCGGGACAGGAACATTCTATGGCTACACCTTC. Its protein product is CASSAGTGTFYGYTF.

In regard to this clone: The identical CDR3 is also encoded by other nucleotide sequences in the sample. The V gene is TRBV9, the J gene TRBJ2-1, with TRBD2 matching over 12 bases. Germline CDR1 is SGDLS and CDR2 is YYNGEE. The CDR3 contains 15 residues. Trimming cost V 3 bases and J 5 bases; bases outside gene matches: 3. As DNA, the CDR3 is TGTGCCAGCAGCGGGACTAGCGGGGCACACAATGAGCAGTTCTTC. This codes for CASSGTSGAHNEQFF. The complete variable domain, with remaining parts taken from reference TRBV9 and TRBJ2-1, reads DSGVTQTPKHLITATGQRVTLRCSPRSGDLSVYWYQQSLDQGLQFLIQYYNGEERAKGNILERFSAQQFPDLHSELNLSSLELGDSALYFCASSGTSGAHNEQFFGPGTRLTVL.

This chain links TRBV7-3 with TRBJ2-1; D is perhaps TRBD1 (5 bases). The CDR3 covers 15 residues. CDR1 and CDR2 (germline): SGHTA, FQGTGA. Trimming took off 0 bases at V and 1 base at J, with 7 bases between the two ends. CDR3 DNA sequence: TGTGCCAGCAGCTTAACAGGGGATTCCTACAATGAGCAGTTCTTC. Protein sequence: CASSLTGDSYNEQFF.

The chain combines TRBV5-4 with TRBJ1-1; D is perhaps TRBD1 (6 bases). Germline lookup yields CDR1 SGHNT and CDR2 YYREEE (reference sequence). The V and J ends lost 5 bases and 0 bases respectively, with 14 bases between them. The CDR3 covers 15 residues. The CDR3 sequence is CASSNPGHLNTEAFF. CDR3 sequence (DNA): TGTGCCAGCAGTAACCCGGGACACTTGAACACTGAAGCTTTCTTT.

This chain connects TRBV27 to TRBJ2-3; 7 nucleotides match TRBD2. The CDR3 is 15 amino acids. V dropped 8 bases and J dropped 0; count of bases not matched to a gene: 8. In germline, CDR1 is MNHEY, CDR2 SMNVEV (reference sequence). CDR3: CASGGSGVSTDTQYF. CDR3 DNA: TGTGCCAGCGGTGGAAGCGGGGTGAGCACAGATACGCAGTATTTT.

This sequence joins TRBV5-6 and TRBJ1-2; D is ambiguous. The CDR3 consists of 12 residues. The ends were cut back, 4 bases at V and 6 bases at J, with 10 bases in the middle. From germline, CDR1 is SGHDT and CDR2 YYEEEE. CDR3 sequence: CASSGWANGYTF. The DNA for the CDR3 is TGTGCCAGCAGCGGATGGGCAAATGGCTACACCTTC.

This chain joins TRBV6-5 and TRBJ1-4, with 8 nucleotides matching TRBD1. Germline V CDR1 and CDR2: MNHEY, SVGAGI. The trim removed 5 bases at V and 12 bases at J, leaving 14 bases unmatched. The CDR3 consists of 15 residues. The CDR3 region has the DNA TGTGCCAGCAGTACAGGACAGGGTTTTAGGGTACAACTGTTTTTT. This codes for CASSTGQGFRVQLFF.

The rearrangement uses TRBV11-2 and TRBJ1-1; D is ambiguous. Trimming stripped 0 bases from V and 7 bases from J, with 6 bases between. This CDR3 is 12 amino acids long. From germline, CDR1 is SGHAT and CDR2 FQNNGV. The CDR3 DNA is TGTGCCAGCAGCTTAGACTCTCGTGAAGCTTTCTTT. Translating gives CASSLDSREAFF.

The CDR3 protein is CASSQVSGVENEQFF. DNA of the CDR3: TGCGCCAGCAGCCAAGTTAGCGGGGTGGAGAATGAGCAGTTCTTC. The chain links TRBV4-1 to TRBJ2-1, with TRBD2 matching over 8 bases. J gave up 7 bases and V 1 base, and 6 bases lay outside the gene matches. CDR3 length: 15 amino acids. Germline V gene lookup returns CDR1 MGHRA and CDR2 YSYEKL.

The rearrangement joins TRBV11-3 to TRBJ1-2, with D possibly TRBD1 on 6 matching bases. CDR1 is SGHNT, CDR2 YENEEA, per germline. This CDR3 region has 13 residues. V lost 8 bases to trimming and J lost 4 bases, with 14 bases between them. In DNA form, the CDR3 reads TGTGCCAGCCAGCCGCGGGGGGCCTATGGCTACACCTTC. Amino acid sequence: CASQPRGAYGYTF.

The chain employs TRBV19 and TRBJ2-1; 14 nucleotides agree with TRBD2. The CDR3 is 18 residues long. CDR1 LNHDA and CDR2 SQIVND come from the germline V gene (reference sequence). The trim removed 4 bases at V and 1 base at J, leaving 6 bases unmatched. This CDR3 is CASSKGLAGAWSYNEQFF. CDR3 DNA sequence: TGTGCCAGTAGTAAGGGACTAGCGGGGGCCTGGTCCTACAATGAGCAGTTCTTC.

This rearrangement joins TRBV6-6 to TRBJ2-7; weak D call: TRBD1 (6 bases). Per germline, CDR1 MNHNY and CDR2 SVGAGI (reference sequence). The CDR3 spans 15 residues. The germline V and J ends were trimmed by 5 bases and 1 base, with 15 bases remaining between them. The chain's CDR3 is CASSQPTGVSYEQYF. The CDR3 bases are TGTGCCAGCAGTCAACCGACAGGTGTGTCCTACGAGCAGTACTTC.

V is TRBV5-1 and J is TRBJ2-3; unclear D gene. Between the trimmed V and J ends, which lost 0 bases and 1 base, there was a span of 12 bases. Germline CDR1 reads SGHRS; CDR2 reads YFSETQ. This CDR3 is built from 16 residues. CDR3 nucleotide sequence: TGCGCCAGCAGCTTGGGAGGCTACGTGGGCACAGATACGCAGTATTTT. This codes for CASSLGGYVGTDTQYF.

CDR3 residues: CASSLRDRDSGANVLTF. The CDR3 DNA reads as TGTGCCAGCAGCTTACGGGACAGGGACTCTGGGGCCAACGTCCTGACTTTC. The chain is built from TRBV4-2 and TRBJ2-6; 9 bases are shared with TRBD1. V lost 5 bases and J lost 0; bases outside the gene matches: 5. Germline loops: CDR1 LGHNA, CDR2 YNFKEQ. The CDR3 sequence is 17 residues long.

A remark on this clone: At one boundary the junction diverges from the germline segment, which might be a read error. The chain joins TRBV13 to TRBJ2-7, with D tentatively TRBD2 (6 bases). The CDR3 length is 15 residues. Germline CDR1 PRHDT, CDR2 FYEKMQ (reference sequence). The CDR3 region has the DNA TGTGCCAGCAGCGTAGGAGGGCGGGGACGCTACGAGCAGTACTTC. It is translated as CASSVGGRGRYEQYF.

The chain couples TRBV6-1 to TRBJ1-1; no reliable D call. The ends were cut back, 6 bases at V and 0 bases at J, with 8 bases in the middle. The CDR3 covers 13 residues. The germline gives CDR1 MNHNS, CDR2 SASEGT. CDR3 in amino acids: CASSRTLNTEAFF. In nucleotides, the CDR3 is TGTGCCAGCAGCCGAACTTTGAACACTGAAGCTTTCTTT.

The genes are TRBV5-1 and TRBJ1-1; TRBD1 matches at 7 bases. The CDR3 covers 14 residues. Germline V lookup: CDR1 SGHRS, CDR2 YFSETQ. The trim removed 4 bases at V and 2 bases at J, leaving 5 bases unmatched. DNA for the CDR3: TGCGCCAGCAGCCGGACAGGAGATAACACTGAAGCTTTCTTT. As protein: CASSRTGDNTEAFF.

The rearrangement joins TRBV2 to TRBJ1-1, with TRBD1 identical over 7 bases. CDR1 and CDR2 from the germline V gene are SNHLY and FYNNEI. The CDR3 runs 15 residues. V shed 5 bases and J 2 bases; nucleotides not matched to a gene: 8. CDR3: CASSQDRVGNTEAFF. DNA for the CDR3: TGTGCCAGCAGTCAAGACAGGGTTGGTAACACTGAAGCTTTCTTT.